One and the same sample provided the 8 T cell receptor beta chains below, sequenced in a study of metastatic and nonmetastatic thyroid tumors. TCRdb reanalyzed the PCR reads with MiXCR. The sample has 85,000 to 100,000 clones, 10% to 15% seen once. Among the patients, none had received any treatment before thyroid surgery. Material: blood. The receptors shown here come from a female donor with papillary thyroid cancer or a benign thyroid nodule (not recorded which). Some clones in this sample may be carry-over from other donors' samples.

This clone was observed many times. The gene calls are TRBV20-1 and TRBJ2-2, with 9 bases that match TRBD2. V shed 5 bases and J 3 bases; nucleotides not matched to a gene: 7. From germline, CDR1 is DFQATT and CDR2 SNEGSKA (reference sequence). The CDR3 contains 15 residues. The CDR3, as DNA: TGCAGTGCTGACACCGGGACTAGCCACACCGGGGAGCTGTTTTTT. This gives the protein CSADTGTSHTGELFF.

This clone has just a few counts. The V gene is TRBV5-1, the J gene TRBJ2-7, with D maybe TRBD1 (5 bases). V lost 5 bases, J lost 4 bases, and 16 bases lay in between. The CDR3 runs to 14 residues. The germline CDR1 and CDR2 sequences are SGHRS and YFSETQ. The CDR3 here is CASRRSEGQYEQYF. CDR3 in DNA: TGCGCCAGCAGGCGGAGCGAAGGACAATACGAGCAGTACTTC.

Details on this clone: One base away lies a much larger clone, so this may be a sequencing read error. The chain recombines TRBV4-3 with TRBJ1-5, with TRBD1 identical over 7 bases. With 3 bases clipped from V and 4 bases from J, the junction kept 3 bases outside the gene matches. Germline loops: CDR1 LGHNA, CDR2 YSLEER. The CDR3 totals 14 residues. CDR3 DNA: TGCGCCAGCAGCCAGTACAGGGGAAATCAGCCCCAGCATTTT. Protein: CASSQYRGNQPQHF.

The CDR3 DNA is TGTGCCAGCATCCCTACCGATAACTATGGCTACACCTTC. As protein: CASIPTDNYGYTF. The chain combines TRBV6-2 or TRBV6-3 with TRBJ1-2, with D unclear. V lost 7 bases and J lost 1, with 10 bases in between. This CDR3 region has 13 residues. Germline V gene sequence: CDR1 MNHEY, CDR2 SVGEGT.

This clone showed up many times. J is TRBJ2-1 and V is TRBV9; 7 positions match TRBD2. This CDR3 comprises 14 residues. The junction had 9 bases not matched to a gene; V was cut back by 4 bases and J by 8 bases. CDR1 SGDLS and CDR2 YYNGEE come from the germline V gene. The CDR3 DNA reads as TGTGCCAGCAGCCCCCGACTAGCAAGGGATGAGCAGTTCTTC. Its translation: CASSPRLARDEQFF.

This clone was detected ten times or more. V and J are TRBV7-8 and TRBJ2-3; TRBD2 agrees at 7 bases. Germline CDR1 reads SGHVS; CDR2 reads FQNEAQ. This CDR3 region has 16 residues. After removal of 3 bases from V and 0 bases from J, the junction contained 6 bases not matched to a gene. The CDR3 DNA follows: TGTGCCAGCAGCTTGTGGGGGACTACTAGCACAGATACGCAGTATTTT. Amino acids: CASSLWGTTSTDTQYF.

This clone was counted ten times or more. The CDR3 is CSASPPGAGSGYTF. CDR3 sequence (DNA): TGCAGTGCTAGTCCTCCAGGGGCCGGTAGTGGCTACACCTTC. This chain uses TRBV20-1 with TRBJ1-2; tentatively, D is TRBD1 (6 bases). V was shortened by 3 bases and J by 7 bases, with 18 bases between the two germline ends. CDR3 length: 14 residues. Germline V lookup: CDR1 DFQATT, CDR2 SNEGSKA (reference sequence).

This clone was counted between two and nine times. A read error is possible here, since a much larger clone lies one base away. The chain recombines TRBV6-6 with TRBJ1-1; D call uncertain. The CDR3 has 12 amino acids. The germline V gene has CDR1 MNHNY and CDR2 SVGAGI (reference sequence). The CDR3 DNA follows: TGTGTCAGCAGTTACCTGTCGAACGAAGCTTTCTTT. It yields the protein CVSSYLSNEAFF.